The T cell receptor beta chain described here comes from a study of PD-L1 blockade in urothelial cancer. Germline CDR1 and CDR2: MGHRA and YSYEKL. The CDR3 contains 15 residues. V was cut by 2 bases and J by 2 bases, with 12 bases left in between. The repertoire was sequenced with immunoSEQ multiplex PCR; TCRdb's copy has only in-frame clones and lacks some. The sample lists more than 60,000 clones, 88% occurring once. As to time point: peripheral blood 6 weeks after treatment start. Sequencing was performed on PBMCs, taken around atezolizumab (anti-PD-L1) treatment. This sequence joins TRBV4-1 and TRBJ1-2; tentative D call: TRBD1 (5 bases). This clonotype originated in a man in his sixties with urothelial cancer. The CDR3 DNA reads TGCGCCAGCAGCCAACCCTGGAGGGGCAACTATGGCTACACCTTC. It yields the protein CASSQPWRGNYGYTF.